This T cell receptor (beta chain) was identified in a study of cytomegalovirus exposure and HLA in healthy donors (dated by TCRdb to the late 2010s). In terms of the full investigation: In an earlier analysis of fewer than 750 of the donors, around 290 Gb of sequence data and about 110 million unique TCR beta sequences from roughly 190 million T cells were reported. A later analysis re-analyzed previously published TCR beta repertoires from about 730 donors and added high-resolution HLA genotyping to study TCR occurrence patterns. The study profiled the T cell repertoires of around 700 subjects by immunosequencing and related them to cytomegalovirus serostatus. To predict cytomegalovirus infection status, the study combined high-throughput TCR immunosequencing, statistical association of individual TCRs with disease status, and machine learning. Among approximately 370 genotyped donors of the cohort, an average of roughly 230,000 unique TCR beta nucleotide sequences was sequenced per donor, of which about 19% were non-productive. In an earlier analysis of a few hundred of the donors, high-throughput TCR beta sequencing was used to judge whether each TCR beta V gene segment behaved as functional or pseudogenic. Donor age, sex, ethnicity and CMV serostatus were compiled together with the repertoire data. Four or five DR-DQ haplotypes were handled as single units for association and clustering, since linkage in the cohort was strong. A separate validation cohort of roughly 110 different subjects was used in addition to the approximately 670-subject first cohort. An early release that covered fewer than 750 HLA-typed donors contained approximately 300 gigabases of sequencing data and 65 million to 100 million unique TCR sequences. Genome-wide SNP genotypes for about 60% of the roughly 700 donors were used in a later genetic analysis, which treated that subset as a discovery cohort. The genetic ancestry cluster associated with self-reported Caucasian donors included 81% of the 398 genotyped donors. The later analysis used no new phenotypic data to find candidate immune exposures, relying instead on TCR beta sequences and their occurrence across donors. Every discovery cohort repertoire had been produced on one sequencing platform. The number of typed donors differed by locus: about 620-640 for A, B, C, DRB1 and DQB1; some 500 for DQA1; around 580 for DPA1; and around 470 for DPB1. HLA typing covered class I and class II loci at four-digit resolution. The study aimed to test whether signatures of past pathogen exposure could be identified by cataloging public T cell receptors. The research as a whole found: A cluster of highly shared sequence variants was judged likely to represent a technical artifact of the sequencing pipeline. Compared with the approximately 670-donor mean, donors in an Asian-associated ancestry cluster had fewer N-insertions in productive TCRs, according to a later genetic analysis. According to a later analysis, most CMV-associated TCR beta chains appeared to be HLA-restricted, and the HLA associations seemed to be driven largely by CMV exposure. Most TCR sequences were seen in very few donors, while some public TCRs were found in many individuals. This cohort had only TCR beta chains sequenced, and the lack of alpha or paired-chain data limited which features could be detected. When HLA alleles, especially DR and DQ, strongly co-occurred, attributing TCR associations to individual alleles was difficult. According to a later analysis, parvovirus B19, influenza, CMV and Epstein-Barr virus appeared linked to several top co-occurrence clusters. In a later genetic analysis, a missense DCLRE1C variant was associated with V-gene and J-gene trimming of TCR beta chains, and the association was replicated in an independent cohort. A further reported finding was that TCR beta sequences accurately predicted the HLA-A and HLA-B alleles for most subjects in the first cohort. The only immune exposure information available for the cohort was CMV serostatus. A later analysis found that TCR association rates varied across HLA loci, with DRB1 alleles showing the most associated TCRs and HLA-C alleles the fewest. In the study, some 180 TCR beta chains were listed as associated with cytomegalovirus. Because HLA typing was unavailable for some donors at each locus, only the typed subset was used in association tests. Compared with equally common non-associated chains, HLA-associated TCR beta chains in a later analysis were more clonally expanded and had lower generation probabilities. In an earlier analysis of fewer than 750 of the donors, most TCR beta V segments were observed in productive rearrangements about 87% or about 30% of the time, broadly matching IMGT annotations. Because counts were too low, roughly 16 rarely observed V segments, including chromosome 9 orphons, were excluded from the earlier analysis of 587 of the donors. Linkage disequilibrium might explain the correlated functional status among segregating V segments, but an unknown experimental factor could not be ruled out. In a later analysis, 16,951 TCR beta sequences were associated with specific HLA alleles at a false discovery rate of 0.05. The presence/absence analyses assumed that sequencing depth was roughly uniform across donors, and that assumption may not be true. In vitro tests confirmed that a few of the cytomegalovirus-associated TCR beta chains recognize cytomegalovirus antigens. According to the authors, the approach could potentially be generalized to other disease states and immunological phenotypes. The classifier was reported to diagnose cytomegalovirus status with high specificity and sensitivity in both the original cohort and the validation cohort.

The cohort comprised more than 550 healthy bone marrow donors. At the time of sampling, every cohort member was nominally healthy, though immune exposures that went unrecorded were likely present. The donor was CMV seropositive and belonged to the group of more than 250 seropositive cohort members. Each donor provided a peripheral blood sample, and peripheral blood mononuclear cells were used for TCR beta sequencing. The Qiagen DNeasy Blood Extraction Kit was used to extract genomic DNA from the blood cell samples. To prepare the library, the immunoSEQ multiplex PCR assay was applied. The multiplex PCR relied on a mix of 60 forward primers for TCR Vbeta segments and 13 reverse primers for TCR Jbeta segments. The CDR3 region of rearranged TCR beta genes was amplified from genomic DNA with a multiplex PCR assay. On the Illumina HiSeq System, the amplified TCR beta libraries were sequenced as 87-base-pair reads. The paper's processing steps were these. Across the 500 to 700 repertoires, a later analysis counted 78 million or so unique TCR beta chains, approximately 10 million of which were shared by at least two donors. Raw reads were error-corrected and collapsed into unique sequences with a nearest-neighbor algorithm that merged closely related sequences to remove PCR and sequencing errors. Alignment of CDR3 sequences to IMGT reference sequences was used to assign V, D and J gene segments. For a sequence to be retained, at least a six-nucleotide match to both a V gene segment and a J gene segment was required. A rearrangement counted as productive if the CDR3 had no stop codons and remained in frame with V and J, and every other rearrangement counted as non-productive. CDR3 was defined according to IMGT convention as the region running from the second conserved V-encoded cysteine to the conserved J-encoded phenylalanine. The earlier analysis of approximately 590 of the donors excluded any sequence lacking an unambiguous match to a single V gene segment. An earlier analysis of roughly 590 of the donors called V segments functional above 56.7% productive rearrangements and segregating when the between-donor standard deviation exceeded 5%. To diagnose cytomegalovirus status from the catalog of TCR beta chain sequences, a statistical classification framework was built. V and J gene assignment, in a later analysis, came from comparing TCR nucleotide sequences with IMGT/GENE-DB human TR gene sequences. A later analysis assigned CDR3 sequences and most-parsimonious VDJ recombination scenarios with the TCRdist pipeline. A later analysis defined each TCR beta chain by its CDR3 amino acid sequence plus V-gene family, and excluded reads lacking a unique V-gene family. To address suspected cross-contamination and a sequencing artifact, a later analysis removed 592 highly shared, low-generation-probability nucleotide sequences. For each public chain, a later analysis derived a clonal expansion index from normalized ranks of inferred template counts within each repertoire. In a later analysis, generation probabilities were computed using a VDJ recombination model fitted to out-of-frame rearrangements, and the results were checked against IGoR. In a later analysis, hypergeometric tests were used to score TCR-TCR, TCR-HLA and TCR-CMV co-occurrence, with a repertoire-size bias correction applied to TCR pairs. To estimate false discovery rates, a later analysis permuted the HLA or CMV assignments 20 times. A later analysis grouped co-occurring TCRs with DBSCAN, adding TCRdist sequence similarity when clustering within HLA-allele-positive subsets. Repertoires with fewer than 30,000 or more than 120,000 public chains were left out of co-occurrence clustering, as were about five repertoires with anomalous nucleotide sharing. The table comes from immuneACCESS by way of TCRdb, which keeps in-frame sequences with V and J called. Part of the clones is missing from these tables; in studies checked, under half for an unresolved V gene and the rest for unknown reasons. That table supplies the V and J calls and clone size; D and trimming were determined from the DNA. For this sample there are a few hundred thousand clones; 80% to 85% appear just once. The ten top clones hold 8% of the sample.

This clone has a handful of counts. It has no known antigen specificity. No base quality information exists; no much larger clone differs at one position. Sequenced material: PBMCs. This receptor was identified in a woman aged 55-69 years in good health and CMV-seropositive.

The sequenced DNA: TGTGCCAGTAGTATAGGACTAGCGGGAGATGGCCATGAGCAGTTCTTC. Its amino acids are CASSIGLAGDGHEQFF. The sequence is built from TRBV19 and TRBJ2-1, and TRBD2 matches 12 of the central bases. V is trimmed back by 1 base and J by 8 bases, and the junction contains 6 bases that no gene match accounts for. Sequences LNHDA (CDR1) and SQIVND (CDR2) are obtained from the germline V gene (reference sequence). From the cysteine through the phenylalanine, the CDR3 covers 16 amino acids. Just CDR3 DNA is preserved here, 48 bases in frame from base 1.